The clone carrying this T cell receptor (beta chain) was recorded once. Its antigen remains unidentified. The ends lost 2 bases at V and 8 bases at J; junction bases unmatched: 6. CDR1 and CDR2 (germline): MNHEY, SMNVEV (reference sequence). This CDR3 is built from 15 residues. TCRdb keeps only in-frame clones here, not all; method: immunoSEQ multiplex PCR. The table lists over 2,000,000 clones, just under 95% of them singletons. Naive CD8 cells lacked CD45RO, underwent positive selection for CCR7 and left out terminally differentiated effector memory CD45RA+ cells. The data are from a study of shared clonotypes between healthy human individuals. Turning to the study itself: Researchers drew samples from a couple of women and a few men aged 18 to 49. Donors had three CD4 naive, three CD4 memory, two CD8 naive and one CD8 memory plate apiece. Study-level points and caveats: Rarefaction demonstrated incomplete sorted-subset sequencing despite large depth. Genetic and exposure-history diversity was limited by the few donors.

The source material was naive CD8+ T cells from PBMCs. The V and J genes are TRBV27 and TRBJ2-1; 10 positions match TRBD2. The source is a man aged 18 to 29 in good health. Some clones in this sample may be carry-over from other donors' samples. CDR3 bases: TGTGCCAGCAGTTTAAGCTCTAGCGGGAGTTATGAGCAGTTCTTC. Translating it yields CASSLSSSGSYEQFF.